The source of this TCR beta chain is a study of T-cell memory formation after mild COVID-19. Between the trimmed V and J ends, which lost 3 bases and 6 bases, there was a span of 6 bases. Germline V gives CDR1 SEHNR, CDR2 FQNEAQ (reference sequence). The CDR3 length is 11 residues. With respect to this clonotype: Its antigen is still unknown.

5'RACE with constant-segment primers yielded barcoded, UMI-tagged TCR alpha and TCR beta cDNA libraries. From the 5' RACE reads, TCRdb called clonotypes with MiXCR, one entry per CDR3 protein. The table has 80,000 to 130,000 distinct CDR3 sequences, roughly 10% seen once. Study results and caveats: Whereas later expanders leaned CD4+, clones contracting day 15 to 85 showed a balanced CD4/CD8 makeup.

The sequence was obtained from a man between 18 and 29 years old who had mild COVID-19 (a few samples of this study predate the infection). Cell type and time point are not known. This sequence joins TRBV7-9 and TRBJ2-7; unclear D gene. Sample: PBMCs or a T cell subset sorted from them (not recorded which). The CDR3: CASSFKAEQYF. CDR3 sequence (DNA): TGTGCCAGCAGCTTTAAAGCCGAGCAGTACTTC.